Each of the 27 T cell receptor beta chains below was sequenced from the same sample in a study of shared clonotypes between healthy human individuals. The assay was immunoSEQ multiplex PCR, and TCRdb's table has in-frame clones only and misses some. The repertoire includes approximately 2,300,000 clones, about nine tenths of them detected once, and 0.37% sits in the top ten. The sequenced sample consisted of naive CD4+ T cells from PBMCs. Subset meaning: CD45RA+ positively selected. Receptors originate from a man aged 18-30 years in good health. Some clones in this sample may be carry-over from other donors' samples.

This clone was seen once. Other DNA sequences within the sample encode an identical CDR3. The chain joins TRBV7-2 to TRBJ2-7, with D possibly TRBD2 on 6 matching bases. V lost 1 base to trimming and J lost 4 bases, with 11 bases between them. Germline CDR1 reads SGHTA; CDR2 reads FQGNSA. There are 14 residues in the CDR3. The CDR3 sequence: CASSLGGAGYEQYF. The DNA of the CDR3 is TGTGCCAGCAGCTTAGGAGGGGCGGGGTACGAGCAGTACTTC.

Concerning this clone: The sample has other DNA sequences that encode this CDR3 too. This sequence joins TRBV28 and TRBJ1-2; the D is unclear. CDR1 and CDR2 from the germline V gene are MDHEN and SYDVKM. Deletions cut 3 bases from V and 2 bases from J, with 7 bases between. The CDR3 extends over 13 amino acids. CDR3 region: CASSFNGNYGYTF. DNA of the CDR3: TGTGCCAGCAGTTTTAATGGGAACTATGGCTACACCTTC.

The rearrangement joins TRBV7-9 to TRBJ2-3, with TRBD2 as a possible D gene (5 bases). Germline lookup yields CDR1 SEHNR and CDR2 FQNEAQ (reference sequence). The CDR3 runs 11 residues. The ends were cut back, 8 bases at V and 5 bases at J, with 8 bases in the middle. The CDR3 region is CASPGVDTQYF. The CDR3 nucleotides read TGTGCCAGCCCCGGGGTAGATACGCAGTATTTT.

There are a few counts of this clone. V is TRBV10-3 and J is TRBJ2-1; 9 bases map to TRBD2. With 5 bases clipped from V and 7 bases from J, the junction kept 3 bases outside the gene matches. The CDR3 runs to 13 residues. Germline values: CDR1 ENHRY, CDR2 SYGVKD. Here the CDR3 reads CAISPLAGNEQFF. The CDR3 DNA reads TGTGCCATCAGTCCTCTAGCGGGAAATGAGCAGTTCTTC.

CDR3 protein: CASSYTGPTDTQYF. In nucleotides, the CDR3 is TGTGCCAGCAGTTATACCGGACCCACAGATACGCAGTATTTT. The rearrangement links TRBV6-1 to TRBJ2-3; no firm D call. The CDR3 has 14 residues. The ends were cut back, 5 bases at V and 2 bases at J, with 11 bases in the middle. The germline V gene has CDR1 MNHNS and CDR2 SASEGT.

The gene calls are TRBV7-2 and TRBJ1-2; TRBD1 is a possible D gene (6 bases). The CDR3 consists of 13 residues. Trimming removed 5 bases at V and 5 bases at J, with 12 bases between. CDR1 is SGHTA and CDR2 is FQGNSA in the germline V gene. The CDR3 coding sequence is TGTGCCAGCAGCCGGACAGTTCTTTATGGCTACACCTTC. This translates into CASSRTVLYGYTF.

Concerning this clone: This specimen includes other DNA sequences encoding the same CDR3. The chain employs TRBV7-9 and TRBJ2-2; D possibly corresponds to TRBD2 (5 bases). Per the germline V gene, CDR1 is SEHNR and CDR2 is FQNEAQ (reference sequence). The germline V and J ends were trimmed by 1 base and 4 bases, with 10 bases remaining between them. This CDR3 contains 15 residues. The CDR3 protein is CASSLDRAGTGELFF. CDR3 nucleotides: TGTGCCAGCAGCTTAGACCGGGCGGGCACCGGGGAGCTGTTTTTT.

This chain uses TRBV4-3 with TRBJ2-1; 9 bases are a match to TRBD2. V was pared by 0 bases and J by 10 bases, with 10 bases of the junction left unmatched. The CDR3 runs 16 residues. Germline V gives CDR1 LGHNA, CDR2 YSLEER. The CDR3 is CASSQESDTGLAEQFF. The CDR3 DNA sequence: TGCGCCAGCAGCCAAGAGTCGGACACCGGACTAGCGGAGCAGTTCTTC.

V is TRBV11-2 and J is TRBJ1-3; D unclear. The CDR3 is 15 residues long. Trimming removed 2 bases from V and 2 bases from J, with 10 bases in between. In germline, CDR1 is SGHAT, CDR2 FQNNGV. The CDR3 DNA reads as TGTGCCAGCAGCTTATATTCCCCGGCTGGAAACACCATATATTTT. As protein: CASSLYSPAGNTIYF.

CDR3 DNA sequence: TGTGCCAGCAGCCCCCGCCGGGACAGGAGCACAGATACGCAGTATTTT. It specifies CASSPRRDRSTDTQYF. The J gene is TRBJ2-3, the V gene TRBV9, with TRBD1 matching 8 bases. J lost 0 bases, V lost 4 bases, and 7 bases had no gene match. This CDR3 contains 16 residues. Germline lookup yields CDR1 SGDLS and CDR2 YYNGEE.

The chain employs TRBV4-3 and TRBJ1-2, with a possible D match to TRBD1 (6 bases). The CDR3 loop spans 15 amino acids. CDR1 LGHNA and CDR2 YSLEER come from the germline V gene. V was trimmed by 0 bases and J by 4 bases, leaving 12 bases between them. The CDR3 is CASSQDPTGFYGYTF. The CDR3 nucleotides read TGCGCCAGCAGCCAAGACCCGACAGGTTTCTATGGCTACACCTTC.

This rearrangement joins TRBV5-4 to TRBJ2-7; no firm D call. This CDR3 is 13 amino acids long. The V end lost 3 bases, the J end lost 0 bases, and 7 bases lay between the germline ends. The germline V gene encodes CDR1 SGHNT and CDR2 YYREEE (reference sequence). This chain's CDR3 is CASSSEYSYEQYF. Here the CDR3 DNA reads TGTGCCAGCAGCTCGGAATACTCCTACGAGCAGTACTTC. Based on the CDR3 plus reference TRBV5-4 and TRBJ2-7, the full variable domain is ETGVTQSPTHLIKTRGQQVTLRCSSQSGHNTVSWYQQALGQGPQFIFQYYREEENGRGNFPPRFSGLQFPNYSSELNVNALELDDSALYLCASSSEYSYEQYFGPGTRLTVT.

The chain combines TRBV11-1 with TRBJ2-2, with 10 bases lining up with TRBD2. The CDR3 is 18 residues long. CDR1 is SGHAT, CDR2 FQDESV, per germline (reference sequence). The V segment lost 1 base and the J segment 6 bases; nucleotides outside the gene matches: 11. The CDR3 coding sequence is TGTGCCAGCAGCTTAGAGGCAGCGGGAGGGCCGAAGCCCGGGGAGCTGTTTTTT. Amino acid sequence: CASSLEAAGGPKPGELFF.

The chain combines TRBV5-4 with TRBJ2-5, with D perhaps matching TRBD1 or TRBD2 (5 bases each). The CDR3 is made up of 16 amino acids. CDR1 is SGHNT, CDR2 YYREEE, per germline (reference sequence). With 5 bases removed from V and 3 bases from J, the gap between germline ends came to 20 bases. Here the CDR3 DNA reads TGTGCCAGCAGTTCGACCCGAGGAAGGGGAGAAGAGACCCAGTACTTC. It encodes CASSSTRGRGEETQYF.

The chain carries TRBV28 and TRBJ1-1; no firm D call. The CDR3 runs to 14 residues. The V gene's germline CDR1 is MDHEN and CDR2 SYDVKM. V gave up 1 base and J gave up 1 base, with 7 bases separating them. CDR3 in amino acids: CASSLYSSNTEAFF. The CDR3 DNA follows: TGTGCCAGCAGTTTATATTCCTCGAACACTGAAGCTTTCTTT.

V is TRBV9 and J is TRBJ2-2; D uncertain. With 0 bases removed from V and 3 bases from J, the gap between germline ends came to 6 bases. Germline loops: CDR1 SGDLS, CDR2 YYNGEE. The CDR3 contains 14 residues. CDR3 DNA: TGTGCCAGCAGCGTAGCCACCTACACCGGGGAGCTGTTTTTT. Encoded protein: CASSVATYTGELFF.

This chain connects TRBV6-5 to TRBJ2-5; no definite D call. V gave up 0 bases and J gave up 5 bases, with 13 bases separating them. This CDR3 contains 15 residues. CDR1 is MNHEY and CDR2 is SVGAGI in the germline V gene. CDR3 nucleotides: TGTGCCAGCAGTTACTCTACGCTAGTGGGGGAGACCCAGTACTTC. It encodes CASSYSTLVGETQYF.

The chain uses TRBV10-3 and TRBJ2-7, with D possibly matching TRBD1 (5 bases). V was trimmed by 2 bases and J by 5 bases, leaving 16 bases between them. Per germline, CDR1 ENHRY and CDR2 SYGVKD. CDR3 size: 15 residues. Written as DNA, the CDR3 is TGTGCCATCAGTGAGGCCCAGGGAAATGGGAACGAGCAGTACTTC. It yields the protein CAISEAQGNGNEQYF.

The CDR3 sequence is CASSYTGTAIYTEAFF. For the CDR3, the DNA is TGTGCCAGCAGCTACACCGGGACAGCCATTTACACTGAAGCTTTCTTT. V and J are TRBV7-2 and TRBJ1-1, with TRBD1 identical over 7 bases. The CDR3 length is 16 residues. The V segment lost 4 bases and the J segment 3 bases; nucleotides outside the gene matches: 11. Germline CDR1 is SGHTA and CDR2 is FQGNSA.

The V call is TRBV7-8, the J call TRBJ1-5; D perhaps matches TRBD1 (6 bases). The CDR3 runs 16 residues. The germline V and J ends were trimmed by 0 bases and 1 base, with 10 bases remaining between them. CDR1 is SGHVS, CDR2 FQNEAQ, per germline. The CDR3 protein is CASSLAPGGSNQPQHF. CDR3 DNA sequence: TGTGCCAGCAGCTTAGCGCCTGGGGGCAGCAATCAGCCCCAGCATTTT.

The chain is built from TRBV28 and TRBJ2-2; weak D call: TRBD1 (6 bases). The CDR3 is made up of 15 amino acids. Germline lookup yields CDR1 MDHEN and CDR2 SYDVKM. The V end was cut by 2 bases, the J end by 4 bases, with 11 bases between. CDR3 in amino acids: CASSLVRGPTGELFF. DNA for the CDR3: TGTGCCAGCAGTTTAGTCAGGGGCCCCACCGGGGAGCTGTTTTTT.

The rearrangement links TRBV4-2 to TRBJ2-3; TRBD2 aligns across 8 bases. CDR3 length equals 16 residues. V lost 3 bases and J lost 1; bases outside the gene matches: 6. The V gene's germline CDR1 is LGHNA and CDR2 YNFKEQ. CDR3 in amino acids: CASSQTSAYRTDTQYF. In DNA form, the CDR3 reads TGTGCCAGCAGCCAGACTAGCGCCTACCGCACAGATACGCAGTATTTT.

This sequence joins TRBV14 and TRBJ1-2; D gene uncertain. Trimming removed 6 bases at V and 6 bases at J, with 17 bases between. From germline, CDR1 is SGHDN and CDR2 FVKESK. The CDR3 consists of 14 residues. In nucleotides, the CDR3 is TGTGCCAGCAGGGGAGGGTTTCCGTCCGATGGCTACACCTTC. Residues: CASRGGFPSDGYTF.

V gene TRBV7-8 combines with J gene TRBJ1-4, with 12 bases aligning to TRBD1. The germline gives CDR1 SGHVS, CDR2 FQNEAQ. After removal of 5 bases from V and 3 bases from J, the junction contained 13 bases not matched to a gene. CDR3 length: 19 amino acids. CDR3 bases: TGTGCCAGCAGCCATACACTCCCGGGACAGGGGGCGGCTAATGAAAAACTGTTTTTT. Residues: CASSHTLPGQGAANEKLFF.

A few counts support this clone. This chain connects TRBV7-9 to TRBJ1-1, with D unclear. The germline CDR1 and CDR2 sequences are SEHNR and FQNEAQ (reference sequence). The CDR3 is 14 amino acids. V was pared by 0 bases and J by 1 base, with 6 bases between. The CDR3 DNA reads as TGTGCCAGCAGCTTAGCTCAACCGAACACTGAAGCTTTCTTT. It yields the protein CASSLAQPNTEAFF.

The rearrangement uses TRBV9 and TRBJ2-5; the match to TRBD1 covers 10 bases. Germline-derived CDR1 and CDR2 are SGDLS and YYNGEE. The CDR3 is 14 amino acids. Trimming removed 4 bases from V and 7 bases from J; junction bases left unmatched: 7. The CDR3 loop is CASSLGGTGVTQYF. DNA for the CDR3: TGTGCCAGCAGCCTAGGGGGGACAGGGGTGACCCAGTACTTC.

This chain uses TRBV2 with TRBJ2-4, with 10 bases identical to TRBD2. This CDR3 has 14 amino acids. Trimming cost V 6 bases and J 8 bases; bases outside gene matches: 7. Germline CDR1 reads SNHLY; CDR2 reads FYNNEI. CDR3 region: CASRQGLASHIQYF. CDR3 DNA sequence: TGTGCCAGCAGACAGGGACTAGCGTCGCACATTCAGTACTTC.